A single T cell receptor beta chain is shown here with its context. Its antigen is unidentified. Here immunoSEQ multiplex PCR was the method, and the copy in TCRdb shows in-frame clones only, minus some. This sample carries over 110,000 clones, approximately 94% of them seen once, and the ten largest clones take 4.5% to 5.5%. The sample is drawn from a study of T cell responses to AZD1222 COVID-19 vaccine. CDR1 is SNHLY and CDR2 is FYNNEI in the germline V gene. Trimming cost V 1 base and J 5 bases, with 21 bases left between them. The CDR3 has 17 residues. The study, taken as a whole, reports: Unmutated variant regions are reportedly the target of nearly half of TCRs that are spike-specific.

The receptor was derived from an adult in good health. Material: peripheral blood, obtained on day 0 of AZD1222 vaccination. V gene TRBV2 combines with J gene TRBJ2-7, with D possibly being TRBD2 (5 bases). The CDR3 region is CASSEGPSLRLRNEQYF. CDR3 sequence (DNA): TGTGCCAGCAGTGAAGGGCCTAGCTTGAGGCTTAGGAACGAGCAGTACTTC.